This TCR beta chain came from a study of control samples from healthy donors and cancer patients. Trimming cost V 1 base and J 4 bases, with 7 bases left between them. This CDR3 contains 13 residues. In germline, CDR1 is MDHEN, CDR2 SYDVKM. TCRdb's copy holds only in-frame clones and misses some; the assay was immunoSEQ multiplex PCR. Here the sample spans approximately 60,000 clones, roughly 85% being singletons. This receptor was obtained from a man aged 35 to 55 in good health. The specimen sequenced was blood. The chain combines TRBV28 with TRBJ1-1; D is ambiguous. CDR3 in DNA: TGTGCCAGCAGTTTATTCCGGGGCACTGAAGCTTTCTTT. Protein product: CASSLFRGTEAFF. The whole variable domain, remainder taken from reference TRBV28 and TRBJ1-1, is DVKVTQSSRYLVKRTGEKVFLECVQDMDHENMFWYRQDPGLGLRLIYFSYDVKMKEKGDIPEGYSVSREKKERFSLILESASTNQTSMYLCASSLFRGTEAFFGQGTRLTVV.